The 17 T cell receptor beta chains below were found in one sample sequenced in a study of shared clonotypes between healthy human individuals (dated by TCRdb to the early 2020s). CD8 naive samples were CD45RO-negative cells positively selected for CCR7, giving a CD45RA+CCR7+ population that excluded TemRA cells. The library was built by means of the immunoSEQ multiplex PCR assay. Entries here come from immuneACCESS through TCRdb and include only in-frame sequences with V and J called. Some clones fail to appear in such tables; in the studies checked, an unresolved V gene covers under half of the shortfall, and the cause of the remainder is unknown. In this sample the table shows millions of clones, over 85% of which occur a single time. The ten largest make up roughly 1% of the sample. Sequenced: naive CD8+ T cells sorted from blood. What the cell subset or site label conveys for this sample: CD45RA+CCR7+. All receptors derive from a man aged 18 to 29 in good health.

The chain couples TRBV28 to TRBJ2-7; D ambiguous. Trimming took off 0 bases at V and 3 bases at J, with 6 bases between the two ends. Germline V gene lookup returns CDR1 MDHEN and CDR2 SYDVKM. The CDR3 is made up of 13 amino acids. Written as DNA, the CDR3 is TGTGCCAGCAGTTTATGGGGCAACTACGAGCAGTACTTC. This codes for CASSLWGNYEQYF.

The chain uses TRBV5-4 and TRBJ1-6; D is unclear. The CDR3 covers 14 residues. Germline V lookup: CDR1 SGHNT, CDR2 YYREEE (reference sequence). Trimming stripped 4 bases from V and 6 bases from J, with 11 bases between. The CDR3 bases are TGTGCCAGCAGCCCGCGGGGTCCTAATTCACCCCTCCACTTT. Its protein is CASSPRGPNSPLHF.

With regard to this clone: The same CDR3 is also encoded by other DNA sequences in this sample. V gene TRBV4-3 combines with J gene TRBJ2-7; D not certain. In germline, CDR1 is LGHNA, CDR2 YSLEER. The CDR3 is 13 amino acids. Deletions cut 0 bases from V and 4 bases from J, with 7 bases between. CDR3: CASSQDRAYEQYF. In DNA, the CDR3 is TGCGCCAGCAGCCAAGATAGGGCTTACGAGCAGTACTTC.

This clone is a singleton in its sample. The V gene is TRBV9, the J gene TRBJ1-6; D gene unclear. The CDR3 is 13 amino acids. CDR1 and CDR2 from the germline V gene are SGDLS and YYNGEE. V lost 7 bases, J lost 5 bases, and 10 bases lay in between. The CDR3 is CASEGLDNSPLHF. The CDR3 DNA reads as TGTGCCAGCGAAGGGCTCGATAATTCACCCCTCCACTTT.

CDR3 DNA: TGTGCCAGCAGTGACAGTATTTATAATTCACCCCTCCACTTT. Translating gives CASSDSIYNSPLHF. V and J are TRBV6-1 and TRBJ1-6; D remains unclear. The CDR3 is 14 amino acids. The germline V gene encodes CDR1 MNHNS and CDR2 SASEGT. Trimming pared 3 bases from V and 4 bases from J, leaving 7 bases between.

This clone was seen only once. The chain has TRBV5-4 and TRBJ2-3; D unclear. V was pared by 0 bases and J by 6 bases, with 11 bases between. The CDR3 has 14 amino acids. The V gene's germline CDR1 is SGHNT and CDR2 YYREEE (reference sequence). The CDR3 nucleotides read TGTGCCAGCAGCTTGGACGAAGATTGGGATACGCAGTATTTT. Its translation is CASSLDEDWDTQYF.

Concerning this clone: Other DNA sequences of this sample code for an identical CDR3. The V and J genes are TRBV7-2 and TRBJ2-7, with 11 bases lining up with TRBD2. After removal of 3 bases from V and 3 bases from J, the junction contained 1 base not matched to a gene. Germline V gene lookup returns CDR1 SGHTA and CDR2 FQGNSA. CDR3 length: 14 residues. CDR3 residues: CASSFTSGSYEQYF. For the CDR3, the DNA is TGTGCCAGCAGCTTTACTAGCGGGAGCTACGAGCAGTACTTC.

To note about this clone: Within the sample, other DNA sequences also encode this same CDR3. The rearrangement uses TRBV5-6 and TRBJ2-7; 9 positions agree with TRBD1. The junction had 5 bases not matched to a gene; V was cut back by 5 bases and J by 2 bases. The CDR3 runs to 14 residues. CDR1 SGHDT and CDR2 YYEEEE come from the germline V gene. The CDR3 DNA reads TGTGCCAGCAGTACGGGGACAGGGCCCTACGAGCAGTACTTC. It is translated as CASSTGTGPYEQYF.

As for this clone: Other nucleotide sequences in the sample specify the same CDR3. V gene TRBV27 combines with J gene TRBJ2-3; TRBD2 might be the D (7 bases). Trimming stripped 3 bases from V and 6 bases from J, with 13 bases between. This CDR3 is built from 14 residues. Germline CDR1 and CDR2: MNHEY and SMNVEV (reference sequence). The CDR3 bases are TGTGCCAGCAGTTTGGTGGGGGGGCAGGATACGCAGTATTTT. Translation: CASSLVGGQDTQYF.

This chain connects TRBV5-1 to TRBJ1-5; D may be TRBD1 (5 bases). This CDR3 has 14 residues. Trimming took 0 bases from V and 5 from J, leaving 9 bases between them. Germline CDR1 reads SGHRS; CDR2 reads YFSETQ. The CDR3 loop reads CASSLGRGDQPQHF. In DNA, the CDR3 is TGCGCCAGCAGCTTGGGTAGAGGGGATCAGCCCCAGCATTTT.

The chain employs TRBV7-9 and TRBJ2-7, with D possibly TRBD1 on 5 matching bases. With 5 bases removed from V and 3 bases from J, the gap between germline ends came to 8 bases. This CDR3 comprises 12 residues. CDR1 and CDR2 (germline): SEHNR, FQNEAQ (reference sequence). The CDR3 loop reads CASSNQGYEQYF. The CDR3 region has the DNA TGTGCCAGCAGCAACCAGGGCTACGAGCAGTACTTC.

A note on this clone: The sample has other DNA sequences that encode this CDR3 too. This chain connects TRBV5-4 to TRBJ2-7; D gene ambiguous. This CDR3 comprises 12 residues. V lost 5 bases, J lost 4 bases, and 10 bases lay in between. The germline V gene has CDR1 SGHNT and CDR2 YYREEE (reference sequence). The CDR3 protein is CASSSDGYEQYF. The CDR3 DNA sequence: TGTGCCAGCAGTTCGGACGGGTACGAGCAGTACTTC.

V and J are TRBV10-2 and TRBJ2-7, with 7 bases that match TRBD1. Germline CDR1 WSHSY, CDR2 SAAADI. Unmatched junction bases numbered 4, after V lost 4 bases and J lost 4 bases. The CDR3 is 13 residues long. The CDR3 loop reads CASSGQGRYEQYF. The DNA of the CDR3 is TGCGCCAGCAGTGGACAGGGTCGGTACGAGCAGTACTTC.

The chain joins TRBV30 to TRBJ1-2; 7 nucleotides line up with TRBD1. CDR1 is GTSNPN, CDR2 SVGIG, per germline (reference sequence). This CDR3 has 13 amino acids. V lost 5 bases, J lost 8 bases, and 11 bases stayed unmatched. The CDR3 here is CAWEGDRATGYTF. In DNA form, the CDR3 reads TGTGCCTGGGAAGGGGACAGAGCGACCGGCTACACCTTC.

Turning to this clone: Other DNA sequences of this sample code for an identical CDR3. V is TRBV5-6 and J is TRBJ2-7, with D possibly being TRBD2 (7 bases). Germline V gene data show CDR1 as SGHDT and CDR2 as YYEEEE. CDR3 length: 12 amino acids. V gave up 2 bases and J gave up 5 bases, with 8 bases separating them. This CDR3 reads CASSFGGHEQYF. In DNA form, the CDR3 reads TGTGCCAGCAGCTTCGGGGGGCACGAGCAGTACTTC.

The chain recombines TRBV6-6 with TRBJ2-5; D is uncertain. This CDR3 is built from 13 residues. The V gene lost 0 bases and the J gene lost 4 bases, with 6 bases spanning the gap. CDR1 is MNHNY, CDR2 SVGAGI, per germline (reference sequence). This chain's CDR3 is CASSYSHLETQYF. The CDR3, as DNA: TGTGCCAGCAGTTACTCCCACTTAGAGACCCAGTACTTC.

This sequence joins TRBV5-5 and TRBJ2-7; D not resolved. The CDR3 length is 15 residues. Germline V CDR1 and CDR2: SGHKS, YYEKEE (reference sequence). The ends were cut back, 0 bases at V and 3 bases at J, with 13 bases in the middle. The DNA for the CDR3 is TGTGCCAGCAGCTTGGGCCCTACCCCGGGCTACGAGCAGTACTTC. This sequence encodes CASSLGPTPGYEQYF.